This TCR beta chain originates from a study of tumor-infiltrating lymphocytes in oesophageal squamous cell carcinoma. TCRdb reanalysed the PCR reads using MiXCR and keeps one entry per CDR3 protein. This table holds 15,000 to 20,000 distinct CDR3 sequences, 45% to 50% found once. Germline V lookup: CDR1 LGHNA, CDR2 YNFKEQ. This CDR3 has 16 amino acids. With 0 bases removed from V and 2 bases from J, the gap between germline ends came to 13 bases. This clonotype was counted many times. This receptor was obtained from a female donor with esophageal squamous cell carcinoma. Sequencing was performed on normal esophageal tissue next to the tumor. The chain couples TRBV4-2 to TRBJ2-5, with D perhaps matching TRBD2 (6 bases). CDR3 nucleotides: TGTGCCAGCAGCCAAGATCAGGGAGGCCCACAAGAGACCCAGTACTTC. Translated: CASSQDQGGPQETQYF.